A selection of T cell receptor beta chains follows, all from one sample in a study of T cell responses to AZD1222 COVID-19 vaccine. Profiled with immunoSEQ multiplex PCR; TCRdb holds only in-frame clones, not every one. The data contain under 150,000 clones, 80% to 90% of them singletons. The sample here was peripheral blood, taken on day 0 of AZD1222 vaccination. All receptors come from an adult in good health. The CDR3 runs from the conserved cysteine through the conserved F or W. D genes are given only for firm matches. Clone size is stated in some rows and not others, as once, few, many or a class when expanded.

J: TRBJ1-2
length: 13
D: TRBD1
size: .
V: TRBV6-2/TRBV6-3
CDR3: CASSKTGDYGYTF
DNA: TGTGCCAGCAGTAAGACAGGGGACTATGGCTACACCTTC

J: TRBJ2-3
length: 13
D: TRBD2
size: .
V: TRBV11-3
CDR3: CASRSGESDTQYF
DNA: TGTGCCAGCAGGAGCGGGGAGTCAGATACGCAGTATTTT

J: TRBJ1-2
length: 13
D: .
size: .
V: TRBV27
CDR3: CASSLAREGGYTF
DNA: TGTGCCAGCAGTTTAGCCAGGGAGGGGGGCTACACCTTC

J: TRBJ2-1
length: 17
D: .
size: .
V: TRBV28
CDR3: CASTPGRPLGSYNEQFF
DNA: TGTGCCAGCACTCCTGGTAGGCCCCTGGGCTCCTACAATGAGCAGTTCTTC

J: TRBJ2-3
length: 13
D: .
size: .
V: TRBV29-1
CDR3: CSALGQGIDTQYF
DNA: TGCAGCGCCCTGGGGCAGGGGATAGATACGCAGTATTTT

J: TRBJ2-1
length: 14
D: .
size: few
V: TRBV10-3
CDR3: CAISQEGGEREQFF
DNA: TGTGCCATCAGTCAAGAGGGTGGAGAGAGAGAGCAGTTCTTC

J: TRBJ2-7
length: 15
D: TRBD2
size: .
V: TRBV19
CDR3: CASSALAGGLYEQYF
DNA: TGTGCCAGTAGTGCCTTAGCGGGTGGGCTCTACGAGCAGTACTTC

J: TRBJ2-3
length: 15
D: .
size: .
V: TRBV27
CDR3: CASSLGGGGADTQYF
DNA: TGTGCCAGCAGTTTAGGGGGAGGAGGGGCAGATACGCAGTATTTT

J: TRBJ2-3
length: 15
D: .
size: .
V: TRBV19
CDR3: CASSIVEGVADTQYF
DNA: TGTGCCAGTAGTATTGTGGAGGGAGTAGCAGATACGCAGTATTTT

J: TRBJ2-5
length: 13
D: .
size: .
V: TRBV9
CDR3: CASSGGGEETQYF
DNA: TGTGCCAGCAGCGGAGGGGGTGAGGAGACCCAGTACTTC

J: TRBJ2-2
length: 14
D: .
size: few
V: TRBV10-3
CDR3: CAIRAVRDTGELFF
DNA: TGTGCCATCCGGGCTGTCCGTGACACCGGGGAGCTGTTTTTT

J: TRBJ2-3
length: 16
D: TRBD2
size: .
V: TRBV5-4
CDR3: CASSLRVSGSSDTQYF
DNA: TGTGCCAGCAGCCTACGAGTTAGCGGGAGTTCAGATACGCAGTATTTT

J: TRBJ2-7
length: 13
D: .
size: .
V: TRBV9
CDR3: CASSVRTRSEQYF
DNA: TGTGCCAGCAGCGTGCGAACGCGGAGCGAGCAGTACTTC

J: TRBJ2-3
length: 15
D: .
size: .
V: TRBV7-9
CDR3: CASSLGAGGTDTQYF
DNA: TGTGCCAGCAGCTTAGGGGCAGGAGGCACAGATACGCAGTATTTT

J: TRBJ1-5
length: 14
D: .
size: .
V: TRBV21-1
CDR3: CASSRGYSNQPQHF
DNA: TGTGCCAGCAGCAGGGGGTATAGCAATCAGCCCCAGCATTTT

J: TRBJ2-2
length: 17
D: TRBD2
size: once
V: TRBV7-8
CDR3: CASSPVTSGSRTGELFF
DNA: TGTGCCAGCAGCCCCGTCACTAGCGGGAGTCGGACCGGGGAGCTGTTTTTT

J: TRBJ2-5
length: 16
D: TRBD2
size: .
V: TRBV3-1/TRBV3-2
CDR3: CASSGGLAGGEETQYF
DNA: TGTGCCAGCAGCGGCGGACTAGCGGGAGGTGAGGAGACCCAGTACTTC

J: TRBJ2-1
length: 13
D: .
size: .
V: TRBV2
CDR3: CASSVRQYNEQFF
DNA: TGTGCCAGCAGTGTGCGGCAGTACAATGAGCAGTTCTTC

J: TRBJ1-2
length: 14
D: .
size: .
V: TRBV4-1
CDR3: CASSPHHRRDGYTF
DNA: TGCGCCAGCAGCCCTCACCACAGGAGGGATGGCTACACCTTC

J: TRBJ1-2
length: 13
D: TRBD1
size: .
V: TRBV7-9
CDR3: CASSSQGARGYTF
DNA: TGTGCCAGCAGCTCACAGGGGGCGCGGGGCTACACCTTC

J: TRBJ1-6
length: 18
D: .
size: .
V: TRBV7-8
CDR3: CASSSMDRATSYNSPLHF
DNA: TGTGCCAGCAGCTCGATGGACAGAGCAACCTCCTATAATTCACCCCTCCACTTT

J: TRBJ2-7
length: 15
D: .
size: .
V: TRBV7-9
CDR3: CASSFGGPGPYEQYF
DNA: TGTGCCAGCAGCTTCGGGGGTCCCGGCCCCTACGAGCAGTACTTC

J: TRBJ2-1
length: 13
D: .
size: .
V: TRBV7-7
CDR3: CASSLRQGNEQFF
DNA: TGTGCTAGCAGCTTGAGGCAGGGCAATGAGCAGTTCTTC

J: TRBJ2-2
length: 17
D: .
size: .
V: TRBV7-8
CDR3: CASSPPRRATNTGELFF
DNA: TGTGCCAGCAGCCCCCCTCGGCGGGCCACGAACACCGGGGAGCTGTTTTTT

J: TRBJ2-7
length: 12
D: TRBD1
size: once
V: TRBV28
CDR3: CASSSGGYEQYF
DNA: TGTGCCAGCAGCTCAGGGGGTTACGAGCAGTACTTC